Shown below are 23 T cell receptor beta chains from a single sample sequenced in a study of cytomegalovirus exposure and HLA in healthy donors. 13 Jbeta primers and 60 Vbeta primers were used for the PCR. Libraries were prepared by immunoSEQ multiplex PCR; TCRdb keeps only in-frame clonotypes and omits some of them. The repertoire holds roughly 110,000 clones, with roughly 70% as singletons. Sequenced material: PBMCs. The receptor source for this set is a male donor in good health and CMV-seropositive.

This chain connects TRBV6-5 to TRBJ2-3, with TRBD2 identical over 9 bases. V shed 2 bases and J 6 bases; nucleotides not matched to a gene: 6. The CDR3 runs to 15 residues. Germline lookup yields CDR1 MNHEY and CDR2 SVGAGI. As DNA, the CDR3 is TGTGCCAGCAGTTACCGTGCGGGGGGGTCGGATACGCAGTATTTT. It specifies CASSYRAGGSDTQYF.

The chain combines TRBV5-6 with TRBJ1-2; 9 nucleotides line up with TRBD1. The ends lost 3 bases at V and 6 bases at J; junction bases unmatched: 9. Germline V gene data show CDR1 as SGHDT and CDR2 as YYEEEE. The CDR3 loop spans 15 amino acids. CDR3 amino acids: CASSSVGTGFNGYTF. The CDR3 DNA reads as TGTGCCAGCAGCTCAGTTGGGACAGGGTTTAATGGCTACACCTTC.

V gene TRBV29-1 combines with J gene TRBJ1-2, with no clear D. The germline V gene has CDR1 SQVTM and CDR2 ANQGSEA. This CDR3 has 8 residues. This CDR3 is CSSGGYTF. CDR3 coding DNA: TGCAGTAGTGGTGGCTACACCTTC.

This chain links TRBV7-2 with TRBJ2-1; D possibly corresponds to TRBD1 (5 bases). Trimming cost V 4 bases and J 4 bases, with 11 bases left between them. The CDR3 has 14 amino acids. Germline CDR1 reads SGHTA; CDR2 reads FQGNSA. The CDR3, as DNA: TGTGCCAGCAGCTACCTAACAGGATACAATGAGCAGTTCTTC. Encoded protein: CASSYLTGYNEQFF.

The rearrangement joins TRBV19 to TRBJ2-5, with 9 bases lining up with TRBD2. The closer fit of TRBJ2-7 to the DNA end suggests the J call may be wrong. Germline V lookup: CDR1 LNHDA, CDR2 SQIVND (reference sequence). The CDR3 sequence is 13 residues long. CDR3 in amino acids: CASSMGGGDEQYF. The CDR3 DNA follows: TGTGCCAGTAGTATGGGCGGGGGGGACGAGCAGTACTTC.

This clone was detected a few times. The chain combines TRBV9 with TRBJ2-3, with 15 bases aligning to TRBD2. This CDR3 region has 18 residues. CDR1 and CDR2 (germline): SGDLS, YYNGEE. V trimming: 0 bases; J trimming: 1 base; junction bases outside the gene matches: 3. CDR3: CASSVAGLAGGGTDTQYF. DNA for the CDR3: TGTGCCAGCAGCGTAGCGGGACTAGCGGGAGGTGGCACAGATACGCAGTATTTT.

In its sample, this clone was seen once. The chain has TRBV18 and TRBJ1-1; maybe TRBD1 (5 bases). Trimming left V 0 bases short and J 7 bases short, with 15 bases between. Germline assignment: CDR1 KGHSH and CDR2 LQKENI. CDR3 size: 15 residues. Here the CDR3 DNA reads TGTGCCAGCTCACCACCCCGAGTAGGGGCCAATGAAGCTTTCTTT. Encoded protein: CASSPPRVGANEAFF.

The V gene is TRBV6-5, the J gene TRBJ1-4; D gene uncertain. V lost 0 bases, J lost 6 bases, and 11 bases lay in between. Germline V lookup: CDR1 MNHEY, CDR2 SVGAGI. This CDR3 has 15 amino acids. CDR3 DNA sequence: TGTGCCAGCAGTTACTCGTGGGAGGAGGATGAAAAACTGTTTTTT. Amino acids: CASSYSWEEDEKLFF.

The V and J genes are TRBV9 and TRBJ2-3, with D uncertain. Between the trimmed V and J ends, which lost 3 bases and 1 base, there was a span of 12 bases. Germline values: CDR1 SGDLS, CDR2 YYNGEE. The CDR3 covers 15 residues. The CDR3 region is CASSARRSGTDTQYF. The CDR3 nucleotides are TGTGCCAGCAGCGCCAGACGAAGCGGCACAGATACGCAGTATTTT.

This clone has a single count. The chain's CDR3 is CASSLGGTSGYEQYF. The CDR3 coding sequence is TGTGCCAGCAGTTTAGGGGGGACTAGCGGGTACGAGCAGTACTTC. V usage is TRBV28 and J usage is TRBJ2-7; 12 bases agree with TRBD2. V lost 2 bases to trimming and J lost 4 bases; unmatched junction nucleotides: 3. The CDR3 runs to 15 residues. Germline loops: CDR1 MDHEN, CDR2 SYDVKM.

The chain is built from TRBV14 and TRBJ1-4; D gene unclear. Per the germline V gene, CDR1 is SGHDN and CDR2 is FVKESK. V was cut by 1 base and J by 4 bases, with 16 bases left in between. The CDR3 runs 17 residues. CDR3 sequence reads: CASSQARSTHGNEKLFF. CDR3 DNA sequence: TGTGCCAGCAGCCAAGCCAGGTCGACCCATGGTAATGAAAAACTGTTTTTT.

The chain uses TRBV7-8 and TRBJ2-2; D remains ambiguous. The ends were cut back, 3 bases at V and 1 base at J, with 6 bases in the middle. Germline V lookup: CDR1 SGHVS, CDR2 FQNEAQ. This CDR3 spans 14 amino acids. The CDR3 spells CASSFVRNTGELFF. Here the CDR3 DNA reads TGTGCCAGCAGCTTCGTGCGGAACACCGGGGAGCTGTTTTTT.

The sample holds a few counts of this clone. The chain is built from TRBV19 and TRBJ2-7, with 9 bases aligning to TRBD1. With V trimmed by 9 bases and J by 6 bases, 6 bases remained unmatched. This CDR3 is built from 12 residues. Looked up from germline, CDR1 is LNHDA and CDR2 is SQIVND (reference sequence). CDR3 sequence: CASTGGPSEQYF. The CDR3 DNA reads TGTGCCAGCACAGGGGGCCCGTCCGAGCAGTACTTC.

J is TRBJ2-1 and V is TRBV29-1; TRBD1 might be the D (6 bases). The CDR3 extends over 11 amino acids. Trimming took off 3 bases at V and 8 bases at J, with 8 bases between the two ends. Germline V lookup: CDR1 SQVTM, CDR2 ANQGSEA. The CDR3 loop reads CSVDRGHEQFF. The DNA for the CDR3 is TGCAGCGTTGACAGGGGACATGAGCAGTTCTTC.

The chain uses TRBV9 and TRBJ2-7, with a tentative D call TRBD2 (5 bases). Germline values: CDR1 SGDLS, CDR2 YYNGEE. This CDR3 region has 13 residues. Trimming removed 4 bases at V and 0 bases at J, with 8 bases between. In DNA form, the CDR3 reads TGTGCCAGCAGCCCTCGGGACTCCTACGAGCAGTACTTC. This encodes CASSPRDSYEQYF.

The rearrangement uses TRBV2 and TRBJ1-1; a possible D gene is TRBD1 (6 bases). The CDR3 is 14 residues long. Germline-derived CDR1 and CDR2 are SNHLY and FYNNEI. V was clipped by 5 bases and J by 1 base, with 11 bases between them. The CDR3 sequence: CASSFSGANTEAFF. CDR3 bases: TGTGCCAGCAGTTTTTCAGGGGCGAACACTGAAGCTTTCTTT.

The chain joins TRBV25-1 to TRBJ2-6; TRBD1 matches at 7 bases. CDR3 size: 18 residues. Losses at the gene ends were 4 bases for V and 0 bases for J; bases not matched to a gene: 9. Germline values: CDR1 MGHDK, CDR2 SYGVNS. Here the CDR3 reads CASSGRTGESSGANVLTF. Written as DNA, the CDR3 is TGTGCCAGCAGTGGCCGGACAGGCGAGAGCTCTGGGGCCAACGTCCTGACTTTC.

Only one count was recorded for this clone. V is TRBV30 and J is TRBJ1-1; TRBD1 might be the D (5 bases). V was clipped by 8 bases and J by 4 bases, with 11 bases between them. Germline V CDR1 and CDR2: GTSNPN, SVGIG (reference sequence). The CDR3 is 11 amino acids. The CDR3 DNA follows: TGTGCCGGAGGGGAGGTCACTGAAGCTTTCTTT. Translating gives CAGGEVTEAFF.

The V and J genes are TRBV2 and TRBJ1-1; D ambiguous. Trimming left V 3 bases short and J 1 base short, with 12 bases between. Germline CDR1 reads SNHLY; CDR2 reads FYNNEI. CDR3 size: 15 residues. CDR3 amino acids: CASSDWATSNTEAFF. The CDR3 DNA follows: TGTGCCAGCAGTGACTGGGCCACTTCGAACACTGAAGCTTTCTTT.

The chain links TRBV2 to TRBJ2-2, with 8 nucleotides matching TRBD1. Per germline, CDR1 SNHLY and CDR2 FYNNEI. V was pared by 6 bases and J by 0 bases, with 3 bases of the junction left unmatched. The CDR3 covers 15 residues. As DNA, the CDR3 is TGTGCCAGCAGCGGACAGGGAACGAACACCGGGGAGCTGTTTTTT. Amino acid sequence: CASSGQGTNTGELFF. Complete variable domain (other parts from reference TRBV2 and TRBJ2-2): EPEVTQTPSHQVTQMGQEVILRCVPISNHLYFYWYRQILGQKVEFLVSFYNNEISEKSEIFDDQFSVERPDGSNFTLKIRSTKLEDSAMYFCASSGQGTNTGELFFGEGSRLTVL.

The rearrangement uses TRBV5-1 and TRBJ1-1; D gene unclear. The germline V and J ends were trimmed by 0 bases and 7 bases, with 10 bases remaining between them. Per germline, CDR1 SGHRS and CDR2 YFSETQ. This CDR3 is 13 amino acids long. The CDR3 bases are TGCGCCAGCAGCTTGGGAGGGAGGAATGAAGCTTTCTTT. As protein: CASSLGGRNEAFF.

Only a few counts were recorded for this clone. V is TRBV28 and J is TRBJ1-4; the match to TRBD1 covers 7 bases. The CDR3 spans 14 residues. Germline CDR1 MDHEN, CDR2 SYDVKM. The V and J ends lost 4 bases and 3 bases, in that order; junction bases with no gene match: 2. CDR3 DNA sequence: TGTGCCAGCAGTTCAGGGGGTTCTAATGAAAAACTGTTTTTT. Translating gives CASSSGGSNEKLFF.

The rearrangement links TRBV2 to TRBJ1-5; TRBD1 is a possible D gene (5 bases). Germline V gives CDR1 SNHLY, CDR2 FYNNEI. CDR3 length equals 17 residues. V lost 5 bases and J lost 5, with 22 bases in between. The CDR3 loop is CASSPPPTSTEDQPQHF. CDR3 sequence (DNA): TGTGCCAGCAGTCCGCCCCCTACATCGACAGAAGATCAGCCCCAGCATTTT.